The next 23 T cell receptor beta chains were all read from a single sample in a study of blood T cell repertoires in COVID-19. Sequencing was performed with immunoSEQ multiplex PCR; in TCRdb, only in-frame clones are kept and a portion is missing. The profile shows 90,000 to 130,000 clones, approximately 86% of them singletons. Sequencing was carried out using peripheral blood. Source of these receptors: a man aged 35 to 55 with acute or convalescent COVID-19.

The chain carries TRBV6-1 and TRBJ1-2, with D possibly TRBD1 on 6 matching bases. The CDR3 covers 15 residues. Deletions cut 1 base from V and 4 bases from J, with 13 bases between. The germline CDR1 and CDR2 sequences are MNHNS and SASEGT. As DNA, the CDR3 is TGTGCCAGCAGTGAAGACGCGGGGGCGCCCTATGGCTACACCTTC. Amino acids: CASSEDAGAPYGYTF.

The chain has TRBV5-4 and TRBJ1-1, with a possible D match to TRBD1 (5 bases). The germline gives CDR1 SGHNT, CDR2 YYREEE (reference sequence). This CDR3 region has 14 residues. V lost 2 bases and J lost 1, with 9 bases in between. The CDR3 spells CASSLGQANTEAFF. In DNA, the CDR3 is TGTGCCAGCAGCTTAGGACAAGCGAACACTGAAGCTTTCTTT.

The chain combines TRBV4-2 with TRBJ2-2; the match to TRBD1 covers 10 bases. Germline trimming cut 2 bases from V and 5 bases from J; bases unmatched to any gene: 8. Germline-derived CDR1 and CDR2 are LGHNA and YNFKEQ. The CDR3 loop spans 17 amino acids. The CDR3 spells CASSQSSGTGVTGELFF. The DNA of the CDR3 is TGTGCCAGCAGCCAATCGTCCGGGACAGGGGTTACCGGGGAGCTGTTTTTT.

The chain carries TRBV18 and TRBJ2-3, with TRBD1 matching 8 bases. Trimming at V came to 6 bases and at J to 5 bases, leaving 13 bases not matched to a gene. Germline V gene lookup returns CDR1 KGHSH and CDR2 LQKENI. There are 16 residues in the CDR3. The chain's CDR3 is CASSPLGTGNQDTQYF. The DNA for the CDR3 is TGTGCCAGCTCCCCGCTAGGGACAGGCAATCAAGATACGCAGTATTTT. Full variable domain (outside the CDR3, taken from reference TRBV18 and TRBJ2-3): NAGVMQNPRHLVRRRGQEARLRCSPMKGHSHVYWYRQLPEEGLKFMVYLQKENIIDESGMPKERFSAEFPKEGPSILRIQQVVRGDSAAYFCASSPLGTGNQDTQYFGPGTRLTVL.

CDR3 residues: CASNPGRGVAFF. CDR3 nucleotide sequence: TGTGCCAGTAACCCGGGCCGGGGGGTGGCTTTCTTT. This chain links TRBV19 with TRBJ1-1; D possibly corresponds to TRBD1 (5 bases). Germline V gene data show CDR1 as LNHDA and CDR2 as SQIVND (reference sequence). The germline V and J ends were trimmed by 7 bases and 11 bases, with 17 bases remaining between them. This CDR3 comprises 12 residues. The complete variable domain, with remaining parts taken from reference TRBV19 and TRBJ1-1, reads DGGITQSPKYLFRKEGQNVTLSCEQNLNHDAMYWYRQDPGQGLRLIYYSQIVNDFQKGDIAEGYSVSREKKESFPLTVTSAQKNPTAFYLCASNPGRGVAFFGQGTRLTVV.

The chain joins TRBV18 to TRBJ2-1; D perhaps matches TRBD1 (6 bases). The CDR3 spans 14 residues. The germline CDR1 and CDR2 sequences are KGHSH and LQKENI. Trimming removed 6 bases at V and 6 bases at J, with 15 bases between. Written as DNA, the CDR3 is TGTGCCAGCTCCCACGACAGGCCCCCCAATGAGCAGTTCTTC. Translation gives CASSHDRPPNEQFF. Looking up the rest from reference TRBV18 and TRBJ2-1 gives the full variable domain: NAGVMQNPRHLVRRRGQEARLRCSPMKGHSHVYWYRQLPEEGLKFMVYLQKENIIDESGMPKERFSAEFPKEGPSILRIQQVVRGDSAAYFCASSHDRPPNEQFFGPGTRLTVL.

This chain's CDR3 is CASSQDSFGGYTF. The CDR3 coding sequence is TGTGCCAGCAGTCAGGACAGTTTTGGTGGCTACACCTTC. The V gene is TRBV12-3 or TRBV12-4, the J gene TRBJ1-2; weak D call: TRBD1 (6 bases). V was trimmed by 5 bases and J by 7 bases, leaving 14 bases between them. The CDR3 runs to 13 residues.

CDR3 sequence (DNA): TGTGCCAGCAGCTTAGCCCCCAACAATGAGCAGTTCTTC. Amino acids: CASSLAPNNEQFF. The V call is TRBV7-2, the J call TRBJ2-1; D ambiguous. This CDR3 has 13 amino acids. Germline-derived CDR1 and CDR2 are SGHTA and FQGNSA. The germline V and J ends were trimmed by 0 bases and 5 bases, with 5 bases remaining between them.

The gene calls are TRBV10-3 and TRBJ1-2, with 7 positions matching TRBD1. CDR1 and CDR2 (germline): ENHRY, SYGVKD. The CDR3 covers 18 residues. V lost 6 bases to trimming and J lost 4 bases; unmatched junction nucleotides: 20. The CDR3 DNA follows: TGTGCCATCAGCCATCCCTCTCGGGACAGCGCAATTTTCTATGGCTACACCTTC. Translation: CAISHPSRDSAIFYGYTF.

This chain links TRBV4-1 with TRBJ1-2; D remains unclear. Trimming took 0 bases from V and 4 from J, leaving 6 bases between them. Germline loops: CDR1 MGHRA, CDR2 YSYEKL. This CDR3 has 13 residues. CDR3 coding DNA: TGCGCCAGCAGCCAAGAAGACTTCTATGGCTACACCTTC. It codes for CASSQEDFYGYTF.

The chain employs TRBV12-5 and TRBJ1-5, with 7 positions matching TRBD1. Losses at the gene ends were 6 bases for V and 5 bases for J; bases not matched to a gene: 7. Germline assignment: CDR1 LGHNT and CDR2 FRNRAP. The CDR3 sequence is 14 residues long. DNA of the CDR3: TGTGCTAGTGGCCCAGGGACAGTGGATCAGCCCCAGCATTTT. Translated, it gives CASGPGTVDQPQHF. Drawing the rest from reference TRBV12-5 and TRBJ1-5, the complete variable domain is DARVTQTPRHKVTEMGQEVTMRCQPILGHNTVFWYRQTMMQGLELLAYFRNRAPLDDSGMPKDRFSAEMPDATLATLKIQPSEPRDSAVYFCASGPGTVDQPQHFGDGTRLSIL.

This rearrangement joins TRBV20-1 to TRBJ2-1; TRBD2 matches 11 bases. The CDR3 runs to 15 residues. V trimming: 3 bases; J trimming: 9 bases; junction bases outside the gene matches: 10. Germline lookup yields CDR1 DFQATT and CDR2 SNEGSKA (reference sequence). CDR3 loop: CSASSGRDRLGEQFF. The CDR3 coding sequence is TGCAGTGCTAGTAGCGGGAGGGATCGGCTGGGTGAGCAGTTCTTC.

This clone was recorded once. The V and J genes are TRBV6-2 or TRBV6-3 and TRBJ2-5; possibly TRBD2 for D (6 bases). Germline CDR1 reads MNHEY; CDR2 reads SVGEGT. The CDR3 spans 19 residues. The V end lost 4 bases, the J end lost 3 bases, and 27 bases lay between the germline ends. The CDR3 sequence: CASSSKRWLAAGIKETQYF. In nucleotides, the CDR3 is TGTGCCAGCAGTTCCAAGAGGTGGCTAGCTGCGGGGATAAAAGAGACCCAGTACTTC.

CDR3 region: CASSFGTGLLNTEAFF. The CDR3 bases are TGTGCCAGCAGCTTTGGGACAGGGTTGTTGAACACTGAAGCTTTCTTT. The chain is built from TRBV7-9 and TRBJ1-1; 9 bases align to TRBD1. Trimming cost V 3 bases and J 0 bases; bases outside gene matches: 5. Germline V gene lookup returns CDR1 SEHNR and CDR2 FQNEAQ (reference sequence). There are 16 residues in the CDR3.

This sequence joins TRBV24-1 and TRBJ2-2, with 7 bases matching TRBD1. Germline V gene lookup returns CDR1 KGHDR and CDR2 SFDVKD. The CDR3 has 14 amino acids. The trim removed 2 bases at V and 7 bases at J, leaving 3 bases unmatched. This CDR3 reads CATSDSQGVGELFF. The CDR3 DNA is TGTGCCACCAGTGATTCCCAGGGGGTCGGGGAGCTGTTTTTT.

In nucleotides, the CDR3 is TGTGCCAGCAGTTACTCCAGAAAAGAGACCCAGTACTTC. It translates to CASSYSRKETQYF. V gene TRBV6-5 combines with J gene TRBJ2-5; D ambiguous. Germline loops: CDR1 MNHEY, CDR2 SVGAGI. The CDR3 extends over 13 amino acids. V was cut by 0 bases and J by 3 bases, with 5 bases left in between.

V usage is TRBV19 and J usage is TRBJ1-1, with D perhaps TRBD1 (6 bases). The CDR3 loop spans 20 amino acids. V shed 3 bases and J shed 2 bases, with 28 bases lying between them. Per the germline V gene, CDR1 is LNHDA and CDR2 is SQIVND (reference sequence). CDR3 bases: TGTGCCAGTAGTATTATTTGGGTCGGACAGTTAGAGCTTTTCAACACTGAAGCTTTCTTT. Its protein is CASSIIWVGQLELFNTEAFF.

This chain uses TRBV11-3 with TRBJ1-6; tentatively, D is TRBD1 (5 bases). CDR3 length: 13 amino acids. Germline V gives CDR1 SGHNT, CDR2 YENEEA. The V and J ends lost 3 bases and 14 bases respectively, with 14 bases between them. The CDR3 sequence is CASSFRAGETLHF. CDR3 nucleotides: TGTGCCAGCAGCTTTCGAGCGGGGGAGACCCTCCACTTT.

The chain employs TRBV7-9 and TRBJ2-5; 10 bases line up with TRBD1. CDR3 length: 15 residues. Unmatched junction bases numbered 1, after V lost 1 base and J lost 2 bases. In germline, CDR1 is SEHNR, CDR2 FQNEAQ (reference sequence). As DNA, the CDR3 is TGTGCCAGCAGCTTAGGGACAGGGGGGCAAGAGACCCAGTACTTC. The encoded protein is CASSLGTGGQETQYF.

This clone appeared a single time. This sequence joins TRBV19 and TRBJ1-6; the match to TRBD1 covers 9 bases. V was clipped by 4 bases and J by 6 bases; unmatched bases: 7. The CDR3 contains 16 residues. CDR1 is LNHDA, CDR2 SQIVND, per germline (reference sequence). CDR3 residues: CASSNYRDRVNSPLHF. The CDR3 nucleotides are TGTGCCAGTAGTAATTACCGGGACAGGGTTAATTCACCCCTCCACTTT.

The rearrangement links TRBV11-2 to TRBJ2-1; TRBD2 agrees at 12 bases. The germline V gene encodes CDR1 SGHAT and CDR2 FQNNGV. There are 16 residues in the CDR3. The trim removed 2 bases at V and 8 bases at J, leaving 7 bases unmatched. CDR3 loop: CASSLNPGLAGDEQFF. The CDR3 DNA is TGTGCCAGCAGCTTAAACCCGGGACTAGCGGGCGATGAGCAGTTCTTC.

This chain links TRBV5-1 with TRBJ1-2, with D possibly TRBD1 on 6 matching bases. This CDR3 has 17 residues. Germline CDR1 reads SGHRS; CDR2 reads YFSETQ. V gave up 4 bases and J gave up 4 bases, with 23 bases separating them. As DNA, the CDR3 is TGCGCCAGCAGCCCCGGTACGGGGGGGCTAGTCCCCTATGGCTACACCTTC. Translating it yields CASSPGTGGLVPYGYTF.

The rearrangement uses TRBV6-5 and TRBJ1-5; 8 bases line up with TRBD1. The CDR3 totals 15 residues. V trimming: 5 bases; J trimming: 5 bases; junction bases outside the gene matches: 8. From germline, CDR1 is MNHEY and CDR2 SVGAGI. The CDR3 here is CASSTTGGRDQPQHF. DNA for the CDR3: TGTGCCAGCAGTACAACAGGGGGAAGGGATCAGCCCCAGCATTTT.